Below are 20 T cell receptor beta chains sequenced from a single sample in a study of regulatory T cells in long-lasting Graves disease. Combining iRepertoire HTBI primers with Arm-PCR of CDR3 regions, the authors built TCR beta libraries. TCRdb processed the multiplex PCR reads anew with MiXCR; each CDR3 protein has one entry. The data hold some 470,000 distinct CDR3 sequences, with 20% to 25% observed a single time. Documented time point: persistent/refractory GD, antithyroid drugs over 5 years with positive TRAb. PBMCs were the source of the RNA used for TCR sequencing. The sequencing here drew on peripheral blood mononuclear cells (PBMCs), taken when the disease was refractory, from a patient treated with antithyroid drugs. The receptors were sampled from a female donor with Graves disease.

This clonotype was counted at least ten times. The rearrangement uses TRBV30 and TRBJ1-5, with D unclear. Trimming removed 5 bases at V and 7 bases at J, with 15 bases between. Germline V gene data show CDR1 as GTSNPN and CDR2 as SVGIG (reference sequence). The CDR3 extends over 13 amino acids. CDR3 bases: TGTGCCTGGGCGCCGGGAGCCAAGCAGCCCCAGCATTTT. Translated, it gives CAWAPGAKQPQHF.

This clonotype turned up a few times. This sequence joins TRBV2 and TRBJ2-1; TRBD1 or TRBD2 may be the D gene (5 bases each). Germline-derived CDR1 and CDR2 are SNHLY and FYNNEI. This CDR3 is 15 amino acids long. V was cut by 2 bases and J by 2 bases, with 10 bases left in between. CDR3 sequence (DNA): TGTGCCAGCAGTGAACCGGGACGAACCTACAATGAGCAGTTCTTC. It translates to CASSEPGRTYNEQFF.

Only a few counts were recorded for this clonotype. One junction end disagrees with the germline gene, perhaps due to a read error. This chain joins TRBV29-1 and TRBJ2-7, with TRBD2 matching 7 bases. The length of the CDR3 is 13 residues. From germline, CDR1 is SQVTM and CDR2 ANQGSEA. The CDR3, as DNA: TGCAGTGTTGCGCGGGGGTCACCCTACGAGCAGTACTTC. Residues: CSVARGSPYEQYF.

The chain is built from TRBV15 and TRBJ2-2, with D possibly TRBD1 on 5 matching bases. CDR1 and CDR2 from the germline V gene are LNHNV and YYDKDF (reference sequence). The CDR3 has 14 residues. V lost 5 bases and J 6 bases, leaving 13 bases between the germline ends. CDR3 loop: CATSSRTWAGELFF. Written as DNA, the CDR3 is TGTGCCACCAGCTCCCGGACATGGGCCGGGGAGCTGTTTTTT. Variable domain in full (rest from reference TRBV15 and TRBJ2-2): DAMVIQNPRYQVTQFGKPVTLSCSQTLNHNVMYWYQQKSSQAPKLLFHYYDKDFNNEADTPDNFQSRRPNTSFCFLDIRSPGLGDTAMYLCATSSRTWAGELFFGEGSRLTVL.

The V gene is TRBV5-6, the J gene TRBJ2-5; D may be TRBD1 or TRBD2 (5 bases each). This CDR3 region has 15 residues. The V gene lost 3 bases and the J gene lost 5 bases, with 17 bases spanning the gap. The germline V gene has CDR1 SGHDT and CDR2 YYEEEE. CDR3 nucleotide sequence: TGTGCCAGCAGCTCCGGGACCGCCAGGCGGGAGACCCAGTACTTC. It specifies CASSSGTARRETQYF.

The J gene is TRBJ1-5, the V gene TRBV10-3; 8 bases align to TRBD1. The V gene's germline CDR1 is ENHRY and CDR2 SYGVKD. This CDR3 is built from 15 residues. V shed 6 bases and J 1 base; nucleotides not matched to a gene: 5. The CDR3 loop reads CAISRGLGSNQPQHF. CDR3 in DNA: TGTGCCATCAGCAGGGGGCTAGGGAGCAATCAGCCCCAGCATTTT.

CDR3 DNA sequence: TGTGCCAGCAGCCAAGATCCGACAGGGGGGGGCGAGCAGTACTTC. This translates into CASSQDPTGGGEQYF. The chain is built from TRBV4-2 and TRBJ2-7; 9 bases match TRBD1. V lost 0 bases, J lost 6 bases, and 6 bases stayed unmatched. CDR3 length equals 15 residues. CDR1 is LGHNA, CDR2 YNFKEQ, per germline.

This clonotype was picked up a small number of times. The chain uses TRBV13 and TRBJ1-2; 11 positions agree with TRBD1. Trimming at V came to 4 bases and at J to 0 bases, leaving 10 bases not matched to a gene. This CDR3 spans 18 amino acids. The germline V gene has CDR1 PRHDT and CDR2 FYEKMQ (reference sequence). DNA of the CDR3: TGTGCCAGCAGCTACAGGGACAGGGGGAAGGGAGCTAACTATGGCTACACCTTC. Its translation: CASSYRDRGKGANYGYTF. Filled out from reference TRBV13 and TRBJ1-2, the complete variable domain reads AAGVIQSPRHLIKEKRETATLKCYPIPRHDTVYWYQQGPGQDPQFLISFYEKMQSDKGSIPDRFSAQQFSDYHSELNMSSLELGDSALYFCASSYRDRGKGANYGYTFGSGTRLTVV.

CDR3 amino acids: CASSKTSGGSTYEQYF. For the CDR3, the DNA is TGTGCCAGCAGCAAGACTAGCGGGGGTTCCACCTACGAGCAGTACTTC. The chain couples TRBV13 to TRBJ2-7; 12 nucleotides agree with TRBD2. The CDR3 length is 16 residues. Germline assignment: CDR1 PRHDT and CDR2 FYEKMQ (reference sequence). Trimming removed 5 bases from V and 2 bases from J; junction bases left unmatched: 7.

The J gene is TRBJ1-5, the V gene TRBV28, with a tentative D call TRBD1 (5 bases). Germline lookup yields CDR1 MDHEN and CDR2 SYDVKM. The CDR3 totals 14 residues. V was trimmed by 9 bases and J by 3 bases, leaving 15 bases between them. Here the CDR3 DNA reads TGTGCCAGTACGGGGCAGGTCTTCAATCAGCCCCAGCATTTT. It yields the protein CASTGQVFNQPQHF.

The chain links TRBV12-3 or TRBV12-4 to TRBJ2-3; D unclear. Trimming pared 5 bases from V and 2 bases from J, leaving 11 bases between. CDR3 length: 14 amino acids. In nucleotides, the CDR3 is TGTGCCAGCAGTAACAGTGGGCTCACAGATACGCAGTATTTT. It is translated as CASSNSGLTDTQYF.

The genes are TRBV7-9 and TRBJ2-7; 8 nucleotides align to TRBD2. V shed 8 bases and J 4 bases; nucleotides not matched to a gene: 10. CDR3 size: 14 residues. Germline loops: CDR1 SEHNR, CDR2 FQNEAQ (reference sequence). CDR3 nucleotides: TGTGCCAGCGGACACCGGGAGGGATTTTACGAGCAGTACTTC. As protein: CASGHREGFYEQYF.

The chain joins TRBV19 to TRBJ2-7, with 10 positions matching TRBD1. Germline V gene sequence: CDR1 LNHDA, CDR2 SQIVND (reference sequence). CDR3 length: 15 amino acids. The V gene end was trimmed by 3 bases and the J gene end by 7 bases; junction bases not matched to a gene: 9. The CDR3 nucleotides are TGTGCCAGTAGTATCTCCGGGACAGGGGCATGGGAGCAGTACTTC. It encodes CASSISGTGAWEQYF.

Of note for this clonotype: This clone may be a read error of a much larger clone one base away. V is TRBV7-9 and J is TRBJ1-1; no clear D gene. The CDR3 is 15 residues long. Germline V gives CDR1 SEHNR, CDR2 FQNEAQ (reference sequence). V lost 1 base and J lost 2, with 11 bases in between. CDR3 sequence: CASSLGEPYNTEAFF. CDR3 nucleotide sequence: TGTGCCAGCAGCTTAGGAGAACCGTATAACACTGAAGCTTTCTTT.

Comments on this clonotype: Because the CDR3 is missing its conserved closing phenylalanine or tryptophan, this is likely a read error. The chain is built from TRBV7-7 and TRBJ2-5; D is undetermined. Germline CDR1 SSHAT, CDR2 FNYEAQ (reference sequence). This CDR3 spans 15 amino acids. CDR3 nucleotides: TGTGCTAGCAGCCCCTCCGCTGGGTACCAAGAGACCCAGTACATC. This codes for CASSPSAGYQETQYI.

The chain uses TRBV12-3 or TRBV12-4 and TRBJ1-6; D is unclear. The V and J ends lost 0 bases and 9 bases respectively, with 9 bases between them. CDR3 length equals 14 residues. In DNA form, the CDR3 reads TGTGCCAGCAGTTTAGCCAATGCCCCTTCACCCCTCCACTTT. The encoded protein is CASSLANAPSPLHF.

This clonotype was picked up many times. This sequence joins TRBV27 and TRBJ2-5, with 12 bases lining up with TRBD1. Germline CDR1 reads MNHEY; CDR2 reads SMNVEV (reference sequence). CDR3 size: 16 residues. The junction had 9 bases not matched to a gene; V was cut back by 5 bases and J by 5 bases. The CDR3 spells CASSPLAGQGAETQYF. DNA for the CDR3: TGTGCCAGCAGTCCCCTGGCGGGACAGGGGGCGGAGACCCAGTACTTC.

This clonotype was seen a handful of times. The chain combines TRBV6-2 or TRBV6-3 with TRBJ1-2; 7 bases fit TRBD1. The length of the CDR3 is 15 residues. The germline CDR1 and CDR2 sequences are MNHEY and SVGEGT. V gave up 4 bases and J gave up 4 bases; unmatched junction bases: 9. The CDR3 here is CASSSVGQIRYGYTF. As DNA, the CDR3 is TGTGCCAGCAGTTCCGTGGGACAGATTCGCTATGGCTACACCTTC.

A remark on this clonotype: A much larger clone lies a single base off, so this may be a read error. The genes are TRBV12-3 or TRBV12-4 and TRBJ2-2; D is possibly TRBD1 (6 bases). The CDR3 contains 14 residues. CDR3 residues: CVSSFPYRVGELFF. CDR3 in DNA: TGTGTCAGCAGCTTCCCATACAGGGTGGGGGAGCTGTTTTTT.

The chain links TRBV25-1 to TRBJ1-5, with D possibly TRBD1 on 6 matching bases. The CDR3 is 17 residues long. Trimming cost V 1 base and J 2 bases, with 15 bases left between them. Per the germline V gene, CDR1 is MGHDK and CDR2 is SYGVNS. This chain's CDR3 is CASSEFPTGGGNQPQHF. In DNA form, the CDR3 reads TGTGCCAGCAGTGAATTCCCTACGGGGGGCGGCAATCAGCCCCAGCATTTT.